The 13 T cell receptor beta chains in this list originate from one sample, sequenced in a study of cytomegalovirus exposure and HLA in healthy donors. Both 60 Vbeta primers and 13 Jbeta primers went into the PCR. Method: immunoSEQ multiplex PCR; TCRdb's copy keeps in-frame clones and lacks some. Among roughly 140,000 clones listed, around 77% were seen once. The sequencing sample was made of PBMCs. These receptors came from a woman aged 45-60 years in good health and CMV-seronegative.

The chain couples TRBV28 to TRBJ1-4; D perhaps matches TRBD1 (5 bases). The CDR3 runs 15 residues. Trimming removed 5 bases from V and 10 bases from J, with 20 bases in between. Germline V gene data show CDR1 as MDHEN and CDR2 as SYDVKM. CDR3 sequence (DNA): TGTGCCAGCAGTCCAACGGGGGAGACCTTTGGAAAACTGTTTTTT. Amino acids: CASSPTGETFGKLFF.

The V call is TRBV6-1, the J call TRBJ2-7, with 9 bases that match TRBD2. Losses at the gene ends were 5 bases for V and 3 bases for J; bases not matched to a gene: 2. The CDR3 sequence is 13 residues long. Per germline, CDR1 MNHNS and CDR2 SASEGT. In DNA, the CDR3 is TGTGCCAGCAGTCGACTAGCGGTCTACGAGCAGTACTTC. Translated, it gives CASSRLAVYEQYF.

The rearrangement joins TRBV7-9 to TRBJ2-7, with D maybe TRBD2 (6 bases). This CDR3 comprises 12 residues. In germline, CDR1 is SEHNR, CDR2 FQNEAQ (reference sequence). V lost 0 bases, J lost 7 bases, and 7 bases lay in between. Written as DNA, the CDR3 is TGTGCCAGCAGCTTAGCCGGGGGAGAGCAGTACTTC. Translating it yields CASSLAGGEQYF.

This chain connects TRBV30 to TRBJ1-5, with 7 nucleotides matching TRBD1. The V segment lost 3 bases and the J segment 6 bases; nucleotides outside the gene matches: 17. The CDR3 loop spans 17 amino acids. The germline gives CDR1 GTSNPN, CDR2 SVGIG (reference sequence). In nucleotides, the CDR3 is TGTGCCTGGAGGCCGGGAGGGGGCGGGCCTAGGTTTCAGCCCCAGCATTTT. Protein product: CAWRPGGGGPRFQPQHF.

The V and J genes are TRBV7-2 and TRBJ1-6; no reliable D call. The CDR3 covers 15 residues. Germline loops: CDR1 SGHTA, CDR2 FQGNSA. Trimming removed 4 bases at V and 8 bases at J, with 15 bases between. CDR3 bases: TGTGCCAGCAGCTCCCACGGGAGGGAAGATTCACCCCTCCACTTT. This encodes CASSSHGREDSPLHF.

The chain has TRBV10-1 and TRBJ1-2; 10 bases fit TRBD1. The CDR3 has 14 amino acids. Per germline, CDR1 WNHNN and CDR2 SYGVQD (reference sequence). V lost 6 bases and J lost 8; bases outside the gene matches: 9. The DNA of the CDR3 is TGCGCCAGCAGCCCGTCCCGGGACAGGGGAGGCTACACCTTC. Translation gives CASSPSRDRGGYTF.

This CDR3 is CASSPEPGIAGDTQYF. The CDR3 DNA reads as TGTGCCAGCAGTCCCGAGCCAGGGATAGCAGGGGATACGCAGTATTTT. This chain connects TRBV2 to TRBJ2-3, with D tentatively TRBD1 (5 bases). The CDR3 is made up of 16 amino acids. V was clipped by 5 bases and J by 6 bases, with 21 bases between them. CDR1 is SNHLY and CDR2 is FYNNEI in the germline V gene.

The chain has TRBV6-1 and TRBJ2-5; 8 bases match TRBD1. The germline CDR1 and CDR2 sequences are MNHNS and SASEGT. V dropped 5 bases and J dropped 5; count of bases not matched to a gene: 7. The CDR3 sequence is 14 residues long. CDR3 sequence (DNA): TGTGCCAGCAGTTTTTCAGACAGGGGCGAGACCCAGTACTTC. Translating gives CASSFSDRGETQYF.

The chain couples TRBV5-6 to TRBJ1-2; maybe TRBD1 (5 bases). Germline loops: CDR1 SGHDT, CDR2 YYEEEE. This CDR3 is built from 16 residues. The germline V and J ends were trimmed by 4 bases and 4 bases, with 20 bases remaining between them. DNA of the CDR3: TGTGCCAGCAGCGTTGCTCCTGACAGAACTTTCTATGGCTACACCTTC. It is translated as CASSVAPDRTFYGYTF.

This chain uses TRBV30 with TRBJ1-1; 8 bases align to TRBD1. Germline trimming cut 1 base from V and 6 bases from J; bases unmatched to any gene: 4. There are 13 residues in the CDR3. Germline CDR1 GTSNPN, CDR2 SVGIG (reference sequence). DNA of the CDR3: TGTGCCTGGAGTGCGGACAGGGACTCTGAAGCTTTCTTT. It yields the protein CAWSADRDSEAFF. Together with reference TRBV30 and TRBJ1-1, the CDR3 gives the full variable domain: SQTIHQWPATLVQPVGSPLSLECTVEGTSNPNLYWYRQAAGRGLQLLFYSVGIGQISSEVPQNLSASRPQDRQFILSSKKLLLSDSGFYLCAWSADRDSEAFFGQGTRLTVV.

In this sample, this clone turned up once. This rearrangement joins TRBV5-1 to TRBJ1-4; 7 bases align to TRBD1. Per germline, CDR1 SGHRS and CDR2 YFSETQ. This CDR3 has 14 residues. J was trimmed by 4 bases and V by 6 bases; bases with no gene match: 6. CDR3 sequence reads: CASTPTGVNEKLFF. In nucleotides, the CDR3 is TGCGCCAGCACCCCCACAGGGGTTAATGAAAAACTGTTTTTT. Full variable domain (remainder filled in from reference TRBV5-1 and TRBJ1-4): KAGVTQTPRYLIKTRGQQVTLSCSPISGHRSVSWYQQTPGQGLQFLFEYFSETQRNKGNFPGRFSGRQFSNSRSEMNVSTLELGDSALYLCASTPTGVNEKLFFGSGTQLSVL.

The gene calls are TRBV11-2 and TRBJ1-3; 7 bases line up with TRBD1. V gave up 0 bases and J gave up 0 bases; unmatched junction bases: 5. The CDR3 spans 17 residues. Per germline, CDR1 SGHAT and CDR2 FQNNGV. CDR3 DNA sequence: TGTGCCAGCAGCTTAGAGGGACAGTTTTCCTCTGGAAACACCATATATTTT. Translating gives CASSLEGQFSSGNTIYF.

The rearrangement joins TRBV5-8 to TRBJ1-4; 8 nucleotides align to TRBD1. There are 17 residues in the CDR3. The V gene's germline CDR1 is SGHTS and CDR2 YDEGEE. The V gene end was trimmed by 5 bases and the J gene end by 0 bases; junction bases not matched to a gene: 9. Here the CDR3 DNA reads TGTGCCAGCAGAATAGACAGGGGCAGTGCAACTAATGAAAAACTGTTTTTT. Its protein is CASRIDRGSATNEKLFF.